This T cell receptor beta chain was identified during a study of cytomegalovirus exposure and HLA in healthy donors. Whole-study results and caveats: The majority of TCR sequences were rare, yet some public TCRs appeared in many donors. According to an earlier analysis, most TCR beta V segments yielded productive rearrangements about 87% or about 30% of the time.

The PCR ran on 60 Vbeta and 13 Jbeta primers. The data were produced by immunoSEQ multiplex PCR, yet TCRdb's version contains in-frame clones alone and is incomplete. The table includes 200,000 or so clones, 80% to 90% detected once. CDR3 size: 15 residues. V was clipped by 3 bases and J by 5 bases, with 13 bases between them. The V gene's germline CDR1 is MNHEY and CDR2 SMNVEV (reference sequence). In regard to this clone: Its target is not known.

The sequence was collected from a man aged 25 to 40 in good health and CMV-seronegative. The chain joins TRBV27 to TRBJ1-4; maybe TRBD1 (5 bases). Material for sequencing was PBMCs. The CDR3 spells CASSLAPRTNEKLFF. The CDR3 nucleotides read TGTGCCAGCAGTTTGGCCCCCCGGACAAATGAAAAACTGTTTTTT.